This T cell receptor (beta chain) was captured in a study of T cell responses to AZD1222 COVID-19 vaccine. Overall study results and limits: Dominant CD4 TCR responses targeted spike regions 160-218 and 743-854. None of the repertoires were sampled until the peak T cell response had passed. It should be noted that donors were predominantly white British and more often female, and clonal diversity was possibly underestimated.

As for this clone: Its specificity is not known.

The assay was immunoSEQ multiplex PCR, and TCRdb's table has in-frame clones only and misses some. The sample lists some 170,000 clones; about 89% were seen once. This CDR3 has 16 amino acids. Germline loops: CDR1 GTSNPN, CDR2 SVGIG (reference sequence). V shed 3 bases and J shed 4 bases, with 19 bases lying between them. V and J are TRBV30 and TRBJ1-5; a possible D gene is TRBD1 (5 bases). The TCR sequence derives from an adult in good health. This specimen consisted of peripheral blood, obtained on day 0 of AZD1222 vaccination. Here the CDR3 reads CAWRSGTGGPNQPQHF. Here the CDR3 DNA reads TGTGCCTGGAGGTCAGGGACGGGCGGGCCAAATCAGCCCCAGCATTTT. Full variable domain (remainder filled in from reference TRBV30 and TRBJ1-5): SQTIHQWPATLVQPVGSPLSLECTVEGTSNPNLYWYRQAAGRGLQLLFYSVGIGQISSEVPQNLSASRPQDRQFILSSKKLLLSDSGFYLCAWRSGTGGPNQPQHFGDGTRLSIL.